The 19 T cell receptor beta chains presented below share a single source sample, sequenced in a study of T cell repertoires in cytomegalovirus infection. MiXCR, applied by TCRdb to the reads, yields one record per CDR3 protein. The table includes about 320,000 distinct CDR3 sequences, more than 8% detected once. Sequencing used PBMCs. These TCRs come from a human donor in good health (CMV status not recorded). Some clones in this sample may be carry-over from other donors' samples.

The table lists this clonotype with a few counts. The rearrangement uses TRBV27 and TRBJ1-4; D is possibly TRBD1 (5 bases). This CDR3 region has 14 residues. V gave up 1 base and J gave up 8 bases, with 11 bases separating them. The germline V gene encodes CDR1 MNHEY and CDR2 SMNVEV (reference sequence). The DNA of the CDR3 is TGTGCCAGCAGTTTATTACAACGGGGGGAAAAACTGTTTTTT. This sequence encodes CASSLLQRGEKLFF.

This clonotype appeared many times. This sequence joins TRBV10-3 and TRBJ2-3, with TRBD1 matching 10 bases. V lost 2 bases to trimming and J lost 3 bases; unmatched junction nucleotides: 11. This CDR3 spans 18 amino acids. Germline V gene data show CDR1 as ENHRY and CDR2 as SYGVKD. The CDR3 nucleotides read TGTGCCATCAGTGAGATCGGGGTAGGACAGGGGGTAACAGATACGCAGTATTTT. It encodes CAISEIGVGQGVTDTQYF.

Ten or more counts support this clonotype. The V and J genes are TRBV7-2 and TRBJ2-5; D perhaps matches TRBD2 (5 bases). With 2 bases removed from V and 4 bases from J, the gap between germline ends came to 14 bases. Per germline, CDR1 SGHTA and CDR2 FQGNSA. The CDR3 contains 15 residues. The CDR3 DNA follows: TGTGCCAGCAGCTTAAACGGGAACAAGGGAGAGACCCAGTACTTC. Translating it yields CASSLNGNKGETQYF.

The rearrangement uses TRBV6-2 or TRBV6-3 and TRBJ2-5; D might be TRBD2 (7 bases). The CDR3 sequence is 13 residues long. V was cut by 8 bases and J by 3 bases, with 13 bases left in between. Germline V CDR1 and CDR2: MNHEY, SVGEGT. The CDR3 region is CASRGLAEETQYF. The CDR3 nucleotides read TGTGCCAGCCGGGGGCTAGCGGAAGAGACCCAGTACTTC.

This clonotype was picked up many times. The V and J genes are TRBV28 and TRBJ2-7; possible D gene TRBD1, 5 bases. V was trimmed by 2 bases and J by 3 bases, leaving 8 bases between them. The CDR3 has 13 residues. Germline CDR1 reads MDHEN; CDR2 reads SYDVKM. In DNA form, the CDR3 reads TGTGCCAGCAGTTTAAGACAGCTCTACGAGCAGTACTTC. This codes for CASSLRQLYEQYF.

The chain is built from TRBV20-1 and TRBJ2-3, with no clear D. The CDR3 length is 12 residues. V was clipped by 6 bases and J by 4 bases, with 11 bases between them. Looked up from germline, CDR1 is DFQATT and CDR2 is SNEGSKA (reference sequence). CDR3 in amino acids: CSAIEYPDTQYF. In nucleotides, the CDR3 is TGCAGTGCCATCGAATACCCAGATACGCAGTATTTT.

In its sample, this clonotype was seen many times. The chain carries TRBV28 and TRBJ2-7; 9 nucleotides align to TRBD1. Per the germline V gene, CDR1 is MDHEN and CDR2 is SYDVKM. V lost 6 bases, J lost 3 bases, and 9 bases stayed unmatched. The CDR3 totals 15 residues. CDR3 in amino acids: CASRYDRGLRYEQYF. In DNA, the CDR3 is TGTGCCAGCAGGTACGACAGGGGGTTGCGCTACGAGCAGTACTTC.

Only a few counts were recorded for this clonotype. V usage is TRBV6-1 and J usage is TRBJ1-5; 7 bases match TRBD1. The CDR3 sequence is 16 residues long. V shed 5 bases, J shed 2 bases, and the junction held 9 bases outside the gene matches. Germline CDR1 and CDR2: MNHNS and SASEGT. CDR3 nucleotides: TGTGCCAGCAGTCCCACGACAGGGATCGGCAATCAGCCCCAGCATTTT. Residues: CASSPTTGIGNQPQHF.

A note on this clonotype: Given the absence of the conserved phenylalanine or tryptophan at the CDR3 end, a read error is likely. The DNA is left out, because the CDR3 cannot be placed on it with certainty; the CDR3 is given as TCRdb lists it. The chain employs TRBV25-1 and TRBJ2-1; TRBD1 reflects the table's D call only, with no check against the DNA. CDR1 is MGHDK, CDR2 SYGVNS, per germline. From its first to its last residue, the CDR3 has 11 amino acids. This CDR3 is CASSHFFPRSS.

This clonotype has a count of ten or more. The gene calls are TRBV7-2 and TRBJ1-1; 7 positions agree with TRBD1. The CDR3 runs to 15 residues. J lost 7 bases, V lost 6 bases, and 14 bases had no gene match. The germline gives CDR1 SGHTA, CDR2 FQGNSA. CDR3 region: CASRSHGTAPNEAFF. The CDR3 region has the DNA TGTGCCAGCAGATCTCACGGGACAGCCCCTAATGAAGCTTTCTTT.

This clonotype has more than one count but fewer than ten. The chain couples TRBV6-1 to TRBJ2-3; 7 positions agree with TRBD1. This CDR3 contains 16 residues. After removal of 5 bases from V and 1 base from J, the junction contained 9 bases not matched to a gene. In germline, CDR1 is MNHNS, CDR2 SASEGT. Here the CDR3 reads CASSYGRGGGTDTQYF. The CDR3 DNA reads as TGTGCCAGCAGTTACGGAAGAGGGGGCGGCACAGATACGCAGTATTTT.

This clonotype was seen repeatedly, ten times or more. The CDR3 bases are TGCAGCGTTGAAGATCCTGGCTTTCGGGGACAGGGTTTTCAGCCCCAGCATTTT. Protein product: CSVEDPGFRGQGFQPQHF. The V and J genes are TRBV29-1 and TRBJ1-5; 9 nucleotides align to TRBD1. V lost 0 bases, J lost 6 bases, and 15 bases stayed unmatched. This CDR3 spans 18 amino acids. Germline CDR1 reads SQVTM; CDR2 reads ANQGSEA. Full variable domain (outside the CDR3, taken from reference TRBV29-1 and TRBJ1-5): SAVISQKPSRDICQRGTSLTIQCQVDSQVTMMFWYRQQPGQSLTLIATANQGSEATYESGFVIDKFPISRPNLTFSTLTVSNMSPEDSSIYLCSVEDPGFRGQGFQPQHFGDGTRLSIL.

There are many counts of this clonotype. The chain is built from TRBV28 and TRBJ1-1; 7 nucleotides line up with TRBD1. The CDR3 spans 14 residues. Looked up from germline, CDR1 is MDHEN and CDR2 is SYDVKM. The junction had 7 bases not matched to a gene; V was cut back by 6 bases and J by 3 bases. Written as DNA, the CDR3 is TGTGCCAGCAGGCTTCAGGGGGGCTACACTGAAGCTTTCTTT. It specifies CASRLQGGYTEAFF.

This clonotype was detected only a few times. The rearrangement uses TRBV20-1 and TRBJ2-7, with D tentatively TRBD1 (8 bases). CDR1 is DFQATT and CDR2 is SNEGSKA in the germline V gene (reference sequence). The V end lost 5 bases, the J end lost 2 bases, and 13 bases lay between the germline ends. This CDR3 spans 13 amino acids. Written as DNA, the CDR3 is TGCAGTGCTCCTACAGGGGGGGCCTACGAGCAGTACTTC. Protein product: CSAPTGGAYEQYF.

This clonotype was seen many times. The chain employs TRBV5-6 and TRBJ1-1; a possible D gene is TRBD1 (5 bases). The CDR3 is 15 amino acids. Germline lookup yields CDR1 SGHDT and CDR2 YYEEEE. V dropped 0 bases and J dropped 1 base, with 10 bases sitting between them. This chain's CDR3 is CASSLGQGRNTEAFF. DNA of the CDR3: TGTGCCAGCAGCTTGGGCCAGGGAAGGAACACTGAAGCTTTCTTT.

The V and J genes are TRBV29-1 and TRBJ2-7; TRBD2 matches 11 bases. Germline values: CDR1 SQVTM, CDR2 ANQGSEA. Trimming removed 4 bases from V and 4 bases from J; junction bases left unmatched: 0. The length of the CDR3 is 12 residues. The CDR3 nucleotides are TGCAGCGTTGGACTAGCGGGGTACGAGCAGTACTTC. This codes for CSVGLAGYEQYF.

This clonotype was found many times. DNA for the CDR3: TGTGCCAGCAGCTCGCCATGGGAGACCCAGTACTTC. This codes for CASSSPWETQYF. This chain links TRBV7-2 with TRBJ2-5; D not certain. There are 12 residues in the CDR3. Germline CDR1 and CDR2: SGHTA and FQGNSA. V was pared by 4 bases and J by 5 bases, with 8 bases between.

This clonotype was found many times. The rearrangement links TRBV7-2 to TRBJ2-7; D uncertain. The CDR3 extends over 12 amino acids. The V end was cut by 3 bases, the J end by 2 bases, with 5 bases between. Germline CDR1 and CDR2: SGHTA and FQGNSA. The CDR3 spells CASSFRPYEQYF. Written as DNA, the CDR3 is TGTGCCAGCAGCTTCCGGCCCTACGAGCAGTACTTC.

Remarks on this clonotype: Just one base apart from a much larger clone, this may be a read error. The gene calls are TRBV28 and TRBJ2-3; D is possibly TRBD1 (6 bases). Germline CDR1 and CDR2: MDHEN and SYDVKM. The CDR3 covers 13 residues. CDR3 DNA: TGTACCAGCAGTCTTCCCATCAGGGGAACGCAGTATTTT. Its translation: CTSSLPIRGTQYF.